Shown below are 30 T cell receptor beta chains from a single sample sequenced in a study of blood T cell repertoires in COVID-19. The assay was immunoSEQ multiplex PCR, and TCRdb's table has in-frame clones only and misses some. The sample lists approximately 220,000 clones, about 86% occurring once. The material sequenced was peripheral blood. These receptors originate from a woman aged 45-65 years with acute or convalescent COVID-19.

For this clone: The junction differs from germline at one of its ends, possibly a read error. J is TRBJ2-3 and V is TRBV19, with 7 bases identical to TRBD1. The CDR3 runs to 12 residues. CDR1 and CDR2 (germline): LNHDA, SQIVND (reference sequence). The CDR3 is CASSTLGDSGTF. The CDR3 coding sequence is TGTGCCAGTAGTACTCTCGGGGACAGCGGAACTTTT.

In this sample, this clone turned up once. The J gene is TRBJ1-5, the V gene TRBV3-1 (or the pseudogene TRBV3-2); D is undetermined. Germline V gene lookup returns CDR1 LGHDT and CDR2 YNNKEL (reference sequence). V gave up 4 bases and J gave up 0 bases, with 7 bases separating them. The CDR3 is 14 residues long. The CDR3 DNA follows: TGTGCCAGCAGCCCATTGTCTAGCAATCAGCCCCAGCATTTT. Its protein product is CASSPLSSNQPQHF.

The chain is built from TRBV28 and TRBJ2-1, with 7 bases matching TRBD2. The J segment lost 10 bases and the V segment lost 3 bases, leaving 3 bases of the junction unmatched. The CDR3 covers 12 residues. In germline, CDR1 is MDHEN, CDR2 SYDVKM. DNA of the CDR3: TGTGCCAGCAGTTTTACAGCGGGAGAGCAGTTCTTC. Translated, it gives CASSFTAGEQFF.

This clone was seen only once. The chain carries TRBV6-4 and TRBJ1-1, with D possibly matching TRBD1 (5 bases). The germline V and J ends were trimmed by 0 bases and 5 bases, with 16 bases remaining between them. The CDR3 has 16 residues. Germline CDR1 and CDR2: MRHNA and SNTAGT. CDR3 sequence: CASSDSYTAGRTEAFF. Written as DNA, the CDR3 is TGTGCCAGCAGTGACTCCTATACGGCAGGGCGAACTGAAGCTTTCTTT.

The rearrangement uses TRBV28 and TRBJ2-7; TRBD1 aligns across 7 bases. J lost 2 bases, V lost 8 bases, and 12 bases had no gene match. The CDR3 is 15 amino acids. From germline, CDR1 is MDHEN and CDR2 SYDVKM. The CDR3 reads CASEDSGTVPYEQYF. CDR3 coding DNA: TGTGCCAGCGAGGACTCCGGGACAGTACCCTACGAGCAGTACTTC.

A few counts support this clone. The chain is built from TRBV19 and TRBJ1-5, with TRBD1 matching 7 bases. The CDR3 spans 16 residues. The trim removed 3 bases at V and 6 bases at J, leaving 11 bases unmatched. The germline V gene has CDR1 LNHDA and CDR2 SQIVND (reference sequence). The CDR3 DNA is TGTGCCAGTAGTATTGTTGGACAGGAGGGTCTTCAGCCCCAGCATTTT. This translates into CASSIVGQEGLQPQHF.

V is TRBV5-1 and J is TRBJ2-7; weak D call: TRBD2 (5 bases). V lost 4 bases to trimming and J lost 1 base, with 24 bases between them. This CDR3 has 18 residues. Germline CDR1 and CDR2: SGHRS and YFSETQ. The CDR3 is CASSPRDLNPRGSYEQYF. The CDR3 DNA is TGCGCCAGCAGCCCCCGGGATCTTAACCCCCGGGGATCCTACGAGCAGTACTTC. Based on the CDR3 plus reference TRBV5-1 and TRBJ2-7, the full variable domain is KAGVTQTPRYLIKTRGQQVTLSCSPISGHRSVSWYQQTPGQGLQFLFEYFSETQRNKGNFPGRFSGRQFSNSRSEMNVSTLELGDSALYLCASSPRDLNPRGSYEQYFGPGTRLTVT.

This clone was seen a handful of times. This chain connects TRBV27 to TRBJ2-2; a possible D gene is TRBD2 (6 bases). The germline V and J ends were trimmed by 6 bases and 4 bases, with 9 bases remaining between them. Germline-derived CDR1 and CDR2 are MNHEY and SMNVEV (reference sequence). The CDR3 sequence is 13 residues long. The CDR3 DNA sequence: TGTGCCAGCAGCATAGCGGTCACCGGGGAGCTGTTTTTT. Translation gives CASSIAVTGELFF.

This chain uses TRBV30 with TRBJ2-7; 12 bases align to TRBD2. This CDR3 has 15 residues. J gave up 1 base and V 3 bases, and 4 bases lay outside the gene matches. CDR1 GTSNPN and CDR2 SVGIG come from the germline V gene (reference sequence). Here the CDR3 DNA reads TGTGCCTGGAGCAGGACTAGCGGGGTGTCCTACGAGCAGTACTTC. Translation gives CAWSRTSGVSYEQYF.

The V gene is TRBV6-4, the J gene TRBJ2-1, with D tentatively TRBD2 (6 bases). Per the germline V gene, CDR1 is MRHNA and CDR2 is SNTAGT. The CDR3 is 17 residues long. The V end was cut by 0 bases, the J end by 7 bases, with 19 bases between. Here the CDR3 reads CASSDSMEGPLSNEQFF. For the CDR3, the DNA is TGTGCCAGCAGTGACTCGATGGAGGGGCCCCTATCAAATGAGCAGTTCTTC.

The chain employs TRBV18 and TRBJ2-7; 9 nucleotides line up with TRBD1. This CDR3 has 15 residues. V lost 0 bases and J lost 7; bases outside the gene matches: 7. Germline values: CDR1 KGHSH, CDR2 LQKENI. In DNA, the CDR3 is TGTGCCAGCTCACCACCTTGGACAGGGGAGGGTGAGCAGTACTTC. As protein: CASSPPWTGEGEQYF.

V and J are TRBV6-2 or TRBV6-3 and TRBJ2-3; 8 bases are a match to TRBD2. In germline, CDR1 is MNHEY, CDR2 SVGEGT. The CDR3 spans 14 residues. Unmatched junction bases numbered 6, after V lost 4 bases and J lost 6 bases. This chain's CDR3 is CASSWTSPQDTQYF. CDR3 bases: TGTGCCAGCAGTTGGACTAGCCCCCAGGATACGCAGTATTTT.

The genes are TRBV2 and TRBJ2-6; TRBD1 agrees at 10 bases. This CDR3 region has 15 residues. Germline lookup yields CDR1 SNHLY and CDR2 FYNNEI. This CDR3 is CVGTGAGSGANVLTF. The CDR3 DNA is TGTGTCGGGACAGGGGCGGGGTCTGGGGCCAACGTCCTGACTTTC.

The V gene is TRBV28, the J gene TRBJ2-1; 10 nucleotides agree with TRBD2. Germline trimming cut 5 bases from V and 15 bases from J; bases unmatched to any gene: 19. The CDR3 consists of 16 residues. Germline CDR1 reads MDHEN; CDR2 reads SYDVKM. The CDR3 DNA is TGTGCCAGCAGTCTAGGGGTGTCTAGCGGGAGACGAGGGGCGTTCTTC. Translated, it gives CASSLGVSSGRRGAFF.

The rearrangement joins TRBV12-3 or TRBV12-4 to TRBJ1-1; 7 positions agree with TRBD1. The length of the CDR3 is 11 residues. V shed 4 bases, J shed 7 bases, and the junction held 0 bases outside the gene matches. CDR3: CASSYRGEAFF. CDR3 DNA: TGTGCCAGCAGTTACAGGGGTGAAGCTTTCTTT.

The sample holds one count of this clone. The chain combines TRBV28 with TRBJ1-3, with 7 bases aligning to TRBD1. The CDR3 loop spans 15 amino acids. The ends lost 5 bases at V and 0 bases at J; junction bases unmatched: 4. In germline, CDR1 is MDHEN, CDR2 SYDVKM. The CDR3 nucleotides read TGTGCCAGCAGTCCTGGGGACAGCTCTGGAAACACCATATATTTT. Protein: CASSPGDSSGNTIYF.

This clone has at least ten counts. CDR3 DNA: TGTGCCAGCAGTGAACTCGAAAATTCACCCCTCCACTTT. This gives the protein CASSELENSPLHF. V and J are TRBV6-4 and TRBJ1-6; D not resolved. Germline V gives CDR1 MRHNA, CDR2 SNTAGT. The CDR3 covers 13 residues. V lost 3 bases and J lost 7, with 7 bases in between.

CDR3 coding DNA: TGTGCCAGCAGTCCTACAGGGAGCTACGAGCAGTACTTC. Amino acids: CASSPTGSYEQYF. V is TRBV28 and J is TRBJ2-7, with D perhaps matching TRBD1 (6 bases). Germline CDR1 and CDR2: MDHEN and SYDVKM. The CDR3 has 13 amino acids. The V end was cut by 5 bases, the J end by 3 bases, with 11 bases between.

The chain carries TRBV28 and TRBJ1-6; D is ambiguous. CDR1 is MDHEN and CDR2 is SYDVKM in the germline V gene. The CDR3 extends over 14 amino acids. V was shortened by 3 bases and J by 5 bases, with 8 bases between the two germline ends. The CDR3 loop reads CASSLEYNNSPLHF. The CDR3 region has the DNA TGTGCCAGCAGTTTGGAGTACAATAATTCACCCCTCCACTTT.

V gene TRBV6-6 combines with J gene TRBJ2-2, with 11 bases lining up with TRBD1. Trimming removed 4 bases from V and 4 bases from J; junction bases left unmatched: 2. Germline V gives CDR1 MNHNY, CDR2 SVGAGI (reference sequence). CDR3 length equals 15 residues. The CDR3 region is CASSFGTGGTGELFF. In nucleotides, the CDR3 is TGTGCCAGCAGTTTCGGGACAGGGGGCACCGGGGAGCTGTTTTTT.

The chain uses TRBV27 and TRBJ2-7; D remains ambiguous. Trimming pared 4 bases from V and 0 bases from J, leaving 10 bases between. CDR1 is MNHEY and CDR2 is SMNVEV in the germline V gene (reference sequence). The CDR3 covers 14 residues. CDR3 protein: CASSYRFVSYEQYF. In nucleotides, the CDR3 is TGTGCCAGCAGTTACCGGTTCGTCTCCTACGAGCAGTACTTC.

The J gene is TRBJ2-7, the V gene TRBV6-4; no definite D call. CDR1 and CDR2 from the germline V gene are MRHNA and SNTAGT. The CDR3 has 9 residues. Trimming removed 10 bases at V and 3 bases at J, with 4 bases between. The CDR3 sequence: CANFYEQYF. The CDR3 DNA reads TGTGCCAACTTCTACGAGCAGTACTTC.

V gene TRBV5-1 combines with J gene TRBJ1-2; a possible D gene is TRBD1 (6 bases). The CDR3 consists of 15 residues. Germline-derived CDR1 and CDR2 are SGHRS and YFSETQ. Trimming removed 0 bases from V and 4 bases from J, with 13 bases in between. CDR3 nucleotides: TGCGCCAGCAGCTTGGTGGTGACAGGTGGCTATGGCTACACCTTC. It translates to CASSLVVTGGYGYTF.

This clone has just a few counts. The CDR3 DNA reads TGTGCCAGTAGTTCGGCTAGCGGGAGGGCCGGCGAGCAGTACTTC. It codes for CASSSASGRAGEQYF. This chain joins TRBV19 and TRBJ2-7; TRBD2 matches at 12 bases. The trim removed 5 bases at V and 6 bases at J, leaving 8 bases unmatched. Germline-derived CDR1 and CDR2 are LNHDA and SQIVND (reference sequence). The CDR3 is 15 residues long.

This clone appeared once. V usage is TRBV5-1 and J usage is TRBJ2-7, with D perhaps TRBD1 (6 bases). This CDR3 is built from 16 residues. Germline assignment: CDR1 SGHRS and CDR2 YFSETQ. V dropped 0 bases and J dropped 4 bases, with 17 bases sitting between them. CDR3 amino acids: CASSLALGAGRYEQYF. The CDR3 DNA is TGCGCCAGCAGCTTGGCACTGGGGGCAGGACGATACGAGCAGTACTTC.

V is TRBV27 and J is TRBJ2-7, with TRBD2 identical over 11 bases. The CDR3 contains 15 residues. V shed 3 bases, J shed 2 bases, and the junction held 3 bases outside the gene matches. In germline, CDR1 is MNHEY, CDR2 SMNVEV (reference sequence). The CDR3 region is CASSFSGRDPYEQYF. The DNA of the CDR3 is TGTGCCAGCAGTTTTAGCGGGAGGGACCCCTACGAGCAGTACTTC.

This rearrangement joins TRBV19 to TRBJ2-1; 7 nucleotides line up with TRBD2. Germline V gene lookup returns CDR1 LNHDA and CDR2 SQIVND (reference sequence). The trim removed 5 bases at V and 2 bases at J, leaving 6 bases unmatched. The CDR3 has 15 residues. This CDR3 is CASSGPGGPYNEQFF. DNA of the CDR3: TGTGCCAGTAGTGGCCCGGGAGGCCCCTACAATGAGCAGTTCTTC.

The chain is built from TRBV19 and TRBJ1-2; 9 positions agree with TRBD1. The CDR3 spans 15 residues. Germline lookup yields CDR1 LNHDA and CDR2 SQIVND (reference sequence). The junction had 6 bases not matched to a gene; V was cut back by 4 bases and J by 3 bases. The DNA for the CDR3 is TGTGCCAGTAGTACGAACCGGGACAGGGACTATGGCTACACCTTC. This sequence encodes CASSTNRDRDYGYTF.

The gene calls are TRBV19 and TRBJ2-1, with D possibly matching TRBD1 (6 bases). V was shortened by 6 bases and J by 6 bases, with 18 bases between the two germline ends. Per the germline V gene, CDR1 is LNHDA and CDR2 is SQIVND (reference sequence). This CDR3 has 15 amino acids. In DNA form, the CDR3 reads TGTGCCAGTAGCTACCCCGCCAGGGGTGGCAATGAGCAGTTCTTC. Translation: CASSYPARGGNEQFF.

This clone was seen a few times. The J gene is TRBJ2-1, the V gene TRBV6-4; D gene uncertain. Per germline, CDR1 MRHNA and CDR2 SNTAGT. The length of the CDR3 is 13 residues. Between the trimmed V and J ends, which lost 0 bases and 10 bases, there was a span of 10 bases. The CDR3 spells CASSDSTNGEQFF. For the CDR3, the DNA is TGTGCCAGCAGTGACTCAACTAACGGGGAGCAGTTCTTC.